This entry lists 3 T cell receptor beta chains sequenced from one sample in a study of cytomegalovirus exposure and HLA in healthy donors. The PCR made use of 60 Vbeta and 13 Jbeta primers. Assay: immunoSEQ multiplex PCR; the TCRdb copy retains only in-frame clones and omits some. The sample carries about 87,000 clones, roughly 72% recorded once. Sequenced sample: PBMCs. These receptors all come from a man between 25 and 39 years old in good health and CMV-seropositive.

The chain has TRBV6-5 and TRBJ1-4; D is perhaps TRBD1 (5 bases). CDR1 MNHEY and CDR2 SVGAGI come from the germline V gene. V was trimmed by 6 bases and J by 5 bases, leaving 16 bases between them. The CDR3 length is 15 residues. The CDR3 protein is CASSRGGWPNEKLFF. The DNA of the CDR3 is TGTGCCAGCAGCCGGGGGGGGTGGCCGAATGAAAAACTGTTTTTT.

The chain employs TRBV7-2 and TRBJ1-4, with 10 bases lining up with TRBD1. Germline V gene lookup returns CDR1 SGHTA and CDR2 FQGNSA. V lost 2 bases to trimming and J lost 5 bases; unmatched junction nucleotides: 5. The CDR3 consists of 16 residues. The CDR3 DNA reads TGTGCCAGCAGCTTACCCGCGGGACAGGGGAATGAAAAACTGTTTTTT. It yields the protein CASSLPAGQGNEKLFF. Drawing the rest from reference TRBV7-2 and TRBJ1-4, the complete variable domain is GAGVSQSPSNKVTEKGKDVELRCDPISGHTALYWYRQSLGQGLEFLIYFQGNSAPDKSGLPSDRFSAERTGGSVSTLTIQRTQQEDSAVYLCASSLPAGQGNEKLFFGSGTQLSVL.

The rearrangement uses TRBV7-9 and TRBJ2-5, with 16 positions matching TRBD2. With 4 bases clipped from V and 4 bases from J, the junction kept 3 bases outside the gene matches. The CDR3 is made up of 16 amino acids. CDR1 and CDR2 (germline): SEHNR, FQNEAQ (reference sequence). The CDR3 spells CASSWGLAGGGETQYF. The DNA for the CDR3 is TGTGCCAGCAGCTGGGGACTAGCGGGAGGGGGAGAGACCCAGTACTTC.